The 14 T cell receptor beta chains given below trace back to one sample, sequenced in a study of CD8 T cells in ankylosing spondylitis (dated by TCRdb to the late 2010s). Libraries were prepared through 5' RACE. Reads for this sample came from an Illumina HiSeq 2500. TCRdb applied fastp at Q25 and MiXCR to the public reads, then kept only in-frame beta chains. All rows with the same CDR3 protein become a single entry with the most common DNA and genes. This sample holds 180,000 or so distinct CDR3 sequences; around 10% were observed only once. Clones ranked in the top ten supply under 35% of the sample. Sequences were obtained from blood, either unsorted or a sorted T cell fraction (not recorded which). These receptors originate from a male donor with ankylosing spondylitis or in good health (not recorded which).

This clonotype showed up just a few times. The genes are TRBV28 and TRBJ1-1; D remains ambiguous. The V end was cut by 4 bases, the J end by 2 bases, with 11 bases between. Germline V gene sequence: CDR1 MDHEN, CDR2 SYDVKM. The CDR3 runs to 14 residues. The CDR3 nucleotides read TGTGCCAGCAGTTCTCTCACAGATAACACTGAAGCTTTCTTT. Its protein is CASSSLTDNTEAFF.

This clonotype was seen a handful of times. Just one base apart from a much larger clone, this may be a read error. As DNA, the CDR3 is TGTGTCAGCAGTAAGGGACAGAGGACAGATACGCAGTATTTT. Protein: CVSSKGQRTDTQYF. The chain recombines TRBV6-1 with TRBJ2-3, with 7 bases lining up with TRBD1. The CDR3 has 14 residues. Germline CDR1 and CDR2: MNHNS and SASEGT.

The V call is TRBV19, the J call TRBJ1-4, with D possibly matching TRBD1 (6 bases). In germline, CDR1 is LNHDA, CDR2 SQIVND (reference sequence). The CDR3 length is 12 residues. Trimming pared 3 bases from V and 7 bases from J, leaving 6 bases between. CDR3 amino acids: CASSIRGEKLFF. Written as DNA, the CDR3 is TGTGCCAGTAGTATCAGGGGTGAAAAACTGTTTTTT.

In DNA, the CDR3 is TGTGCCAGCAGCTTAGACGGGGTACGGTTCAACGAGCAGTACTTC. Translation gives CASSLDGVRFNEQYF. The rearrangement links TRBV7-9 to TRBJ2-7; TRBD2 is a possible D gene (5 bases). The CDR3 is 15 amino acids. The germline V and J ends were trimmed by 1 base and 5 bases, with 15 bases remaining between them. Germline CDR1 reads SEHNR; CDR2 reads FQNEAQ (reference sequence).

The genes are TRBV7-2 and TRBJ1-3, with D perhaps TRBD1 (6 bases). Between the trimmed V and J ends, which lost 1 base and 2 bases, there was a span of 15 bases. Germline V gene lookup returns CDR1 SGHTA and CDR2 FQGNSA. This CDR3 comprises 17 residues. CDR3 region: CASSLVSLGGPGNTIYF. The CDR3 DNA sequence: TGTGCCAGCAGCTTAGTTAGCCTCGGGGGCCCTGGAAACACCATATATTTT. The full variable domain, with the rest looked up from reference TRBV7-2 and TRBJ1-3, is GAGVSQSPSNKVTEKGKDVELRCDPISGHTALYWYRQSLGQGLEFLIYFQGNSAPDKSGLPSDRFSAERTGGSVSTLTIQRTQQEDSAVYLCASSLVSLGGPGNTIYFGEGSWLTVV.

This clonotype was observed at least ten times. The rearrangement joins TRBV11-2 to TRBJ1-1; D uncertain. V was pared by 1 base and J by 4 bases, with 7 bases between. The CDR3 contains 13 residues. Germline CDR1 is SGHAT and CDR2 is FQNNGV. CDR3 in amino acids: CASSLVAATEAFF. For the CDR3, the DNA is TGTGCCAGCAGCTTAGTCGCAGCCACTGAAGCTTTCTTT.

The table lists this clonotype with a few counts. V usage is TRBV29-1 and J usage is TRBJ2-1, with a weak D call TRBD1 (6 bases). The CDR3 length is 14 residues. V lost 3 bases and J 7 bases, leaving 16 bases between the germline ends. Germline CDR1 is SQVTM and CDR2 is ANQGSEA. In nucleotides, the CDR3 is TGCAGCGTTGAGAACAGGGTCCAGTTTAATGAGCAGTTCTTC. Protein: CSVENRVQFNEQFF.

This clonotype was observed at least ten times. The V gene is TRBV6-5, the J gene TRBJ2-1; 15 bases are shared with TRBD2. The trim removed 4 bases at V and 3 bases at J, leaving 7 bases unmatched. In germline, CDR1 is MNHEY, CDR2 SVGAGI. The CDR3 has 18 amino acids. The CDR3 nucleotides read TGTGCCAGCAGTTTAGGACTAGCGGGAGGGCCGGGCTACAATGAGCAGTTCTTC. This gives the protein CASSLGLAGGPGYNEQFF.

This clonotype was counted only a few times. The chain recombines TRBV2 with TRBJ2-3, with TRBD2 matching over 12 bases. V lost 3 bases, J lost 0 bases, and 4 bases stayed unmatched. This CDR3 is built from 17 residues. Per the germline V gene, CDR1 is SNHLY and CDR2 is FYNNEI. CDR3 sequence: CASSETSGGGSTDTQYF. CDR3 DNA sequence: TGTGCCAGCAGTGAGACTAGCGGGGGCGGTAGCACAGATACGCAGTATTTT.

This clonotype was counted many times. CDR3 in amino acids: CSARGLAGGTYEQYF. The CDR3 DNA follows: TGCAGTGCTAGGGGACTAGCGGGAGGGACCTACGAGCAGTACTTC. The V and J genes are TRBV20-1 and TRBJ2-7; 16 bases are shared with TRBD2. Germline V gene data show CDR1 as DFQATT and CDR2 as SNEGSKA (reference sequence). The CDR3 loop spans 15 amino acids. V was pared by 3 bases and J by 2 bases, with 1 base of the junction left unmatched.

This clonotype was seen ten or more times. V usage is TRBV5-6 and J usage is TRBJ1-2; no reliable D call. V was trimmed by 4 bases and J by 2 bases, leaving 9 bases between them. There are 13 residues in the CDR3. Germline loops: CDR1 SGHDT, CDR2 YYEEEE. CDR3 amino acids: CASSLGNNYGYTF. The CDR3 nucleotides read TGTGCCAGCAGCCTTGGGAACAACTATGGCTACACCTTC.

Points on this clonotype: This may be a read error, as it is one base from a much larger clone. This sequence joins TRBV5-1 and TRBJ2-2; TRBD2 matches 11 bases. Per the germline V gene, CDR1 is SGHRS and CDR2 is YFSETQ. This CDR3 comprises 16 residues. The CDR3 spells CASSLRLAGNTGKLFF. The CDR3 nucleotides are TGCGCCAGCAGCTTAAGACTAGCGGGGAACACCGGGAAGCTGTTTTTT.

This chain links TRBV2 with TRBJ1-6, with 8 bases lining up with TRBD1. CDR1 and CDR2 from the germline V gene are SNHLY and FYNNEI. CDR3 length: 15 amino acids. Trimming removed 8 bases from V and 9 bases from J; junction bases left unmatched: 12. This chain's CDR3 is CASGDQGARLSPLHF. In DNA, the CDR3 is TGTGCCAGCGGCGACCAGGGGGCTCGTCTTTCACCCCTCCACTTT. Full variable domain (outside the CDR3, taken from reference TRBV2 and TRBJ1-6): EPEVTQTPSHQVTQMGQEVILRCVPISNHLYFYWYRQILGQKVEFLVSFYNNEISEKSEIFDDQFSVERPDGSNFTLKIRSTKLEDSAMYFCASGDQGARLSPLHFGNGTRLTVT.

In its sample, this clonotype was seen many times. This rearrangement joins TRBV6-1 to TRBJ2-7, with D possibly being TRBD1 (6 bases). This CDR3 is 15 amino acids long. The germline V and J ends were trimmed by 5 bases and 2 bases, with 16 bases remaining between them. Germline assignment: CDR1 MNHNS and CDR2 SASEGT. This CDR3 is CASSRPQGKAYEQYF. The CDR3 coding sequence is TGTGCCAGCAGTCGTCCTCAGGGGAAAGCCTACGAGCAGTACTTC.